This passage covers 14 T cell receptor beta chains from one sample sequenced in a study of yellow fever vaccine responses in identical twins. TCRdb redid the calling of the RT-PCR reads with MiXCR, one entry per CDR3 protein. The sample yields 4,500 or so distinct CDR3 sequences, approximately 85% seen once. The specimen was T cells from blood (PBMCs), unsorted or a sorted subset (not recorded which), collected before or after yellow fever vaccination (not recorded which). The receptor source for this set is a woman aged 18-29 years who received the yellow fever vaccine.

The rearrangement joins TRBV29-1 to TRBJ2-1; 7 nucleotides agree with TRBD1. Germline values: CDR1 SQVTM, CDR2 ANQGSEA. V dropped 3 bases and J dropped 0; count of bases not matched to a gene: 11. The CDR3 is 17 amino acids. This chain's CDR3 is CSVDGVPGGRSYNEQFF. DNA for the CDR3: TGCAGCGTTGATGGGGTCCCAGGGGGACGCTCCTACAATGAGCAGTTCTTC.

The J gene is TRBJ2-2, the V gene TRBV10-3, with D possibly matching TRBD1 (6 bases). Trimming removed 7 bases at V and 1 base at J, with 16 bases between. This CDR3 region has 16 residues. Germline V CDR1 and CDR2: ENHRY, SYGVKD. The CDR3 loop is CAITMDRIMNTGELFF. The CDR3 region has the DNA TGTGCCATCACCATGGACAGAATCATGAACACCGGGGAGCTGTTTTTT.

The chain recombines TRBV7-9 with TRBJ2-5; D possibly uses TRBD1 or TRBD2 (5 bases each). The CDR3 runs 17 residues. The germline gives CDR1 SEHNR, CDR2 FQNEAQ (reference sequence). Trimming removed 3 bases at V and 2 bases at J, with 19 bases between. The CDR3 DNA reads TGTGCCAGCAGCTTCTTCCTCGGGGCCTCTCGGCAAGAGACCCAGTACTTC. It codes for CASSFFLGASRQETQYF.

The gene calls are TRBV29-1 and TRBJ2-7; D gene ambiguous. There are 13 residues in the CDR3. Germline CDR1 and CDR2: SQVTM and ANQGSEA. V lost 6 bases and J 4 bases, leaving 16 bases between the germline ends. CDR3 protein: CSVHMGFPYEQYF. In DNA, the CDR3 is TGCAGCGTGCACATGGGGTTCCCGTACGAGCAGTACTTC.

CDR3 bases: TGCAGTGCTCCTAATGAGGTCGATCAAGAGACCCAGTACTTC. Translating gives CSAPNEVDQETQYF. The chain links TRBV20-1 to TRBJ2-5; D gene ambiguous. The germline V gene encodes CDR1 DFQATT and CDR2 SNEGSKA (reference sequence). V gave up 5 bases and J gave up 2 bases, with 15 bases separating them. CDR3 size: 14 residues.

This clonotype was recorded once. This CDR3 is CASSARDYTDTQYF. The CDR3 DNA sequence: TGTGCCAGCAGCGCCCGGGACTACACAGATACGCAGTATTTT. V gene TRBV9 combines with J gene TRBJ2-3, with 7 nucleotides matching TRBD2. The CDR3 totals 14 residues. Germline lookup yields CDR1 SGDLS and CDR2 YYNGEE. V lost 3 bases and J lost 2; bases outside the gene matches: 3.

V and J are TRBV27 and TRBJ2-2; TRBD2 is a possible D gene (6 bases). The V end lost 6 bases, the J end lost 1 base, and 9 bases lay between the germline ends. The CDR3 covers 14 residues. Germline lookup yields CDR1 MNHEY and CDR2 SMNVEV (reference sequence). The CDR3 spells CASRYSGNTGELFF. CDR3 coding DNA: TGTGCCAGCAGATATAGCGGGAACACCGGGGAGCTGTTTTTT.

The chain recombines TRBV24-1 with TRBJ2-3; D not resolved. The J call may not be correct, given that the DNA end is closer to TRBJ1-5. The germline gives CDR1 KGHDR, CDR2 SFDVKD. CDR3 length: 12 residues. DNA for the CDR3: TGTGCCACCAGTGATTTCTTTCATACGCAGCATTTT. Its protein product is CATSDFFHTQHF.

This chain connects TRBV11-2 to TRBJ2-2; no firm D call. The length of the CDR3 is 16 residues. With 0 bases removed from V and 0 bases from J, the gap between germline ends came to 8 bases. CDR1 and CDR2 (germline): SGHAT, FQNNGV. The CDR3 is CASSLEGVSNTGELFF. In nucleotides, the CDR3 is TGTGCCAGCAGCTTAGAGGGTGTCTCGAACACCGGGGAGCTGTTTTTT.

J is TRBJ1-6 and V is TRBV6-1, with a possible D match to TRBD1 (5 bases). Trimming removed 2 bases at V and 4 bases at J, with 9 bases between. The CDR3 consists of 15 residues. Germline CDR1 MNHNS, CDR2 SASEGT. In nucleotides, the CDR3 is TGTGCCAGCAGTGAAAGGGGCCCTTATAATTCACCCCTCCACTTT. Amino acid sequence: CASSERGPYNSPLHF.

This clonotype occurred a few times. The J gene is TRBJ2-4, the V gene TRBV11-3; a possible D gene is TRBD1 (6 bases). V dropped 5 bases and J dropped 0 bases, with 14 bases sitting between them. Germline V gene sequence: CDR1 SGHNT, CDR2 YENEEA. The CDR3 runs to 16 residues. CDR3 sequence reads: CASSLRQGLAKNIQYF. Written as DNA, the CDR3 is TGTGCCAGCAGCCTTCGGCAGGGGCTAGCCAAAAACATTCAGTACTTC.

This chain uses TRBV10-3 with TRBJ1-4; D gene uncertain. The CDR3 length is 14 residues. The germline CDR1 and CDR2 sequences are ENHRY and SYGVKD. V lost 2 bases, J lost 7 bases, and 11 bases lay in between. CDR3 sequence reads: CAISEAPGGEKLFF. The CDR3 DNA sequence: TGTGCCATCAGTGAGGCCCCCGGTGGTGAAAAACTGTTTTTT.

The gene calls are TRBV9 and TRBJ2-7; TRBD1 matches 7 bases. The CDR3 covers 14 residues. Germline V gene sequence: CDR1 SGDLS, CDR2 YYNGEE. Trimming removed 0 bases from V and 2 bases from J; junction bases left unmatched: 2. The CDR3 loop is CASSVGQGTYEQYF. For the CDR3, the DNA is TGTGCCAGCAGCGTAGGACAGGGAACCTACGAGCAGTACTTC.

This sequence joins TRBV6-2 or TRBV6-3 and TRBJ2-5; D is undetermined. The CDR3 sequence is 12 residues long. Trimming cost V 6 bases and J 4 bases, with 9 bases left between them. Germline assignment: CDR1 MNHEY and CDR2 SVGEGT. CDR3 DNA sequence: TGTGCCAGCAGCCAGAATATAGAGACCCAGTACTTC. The encoded protein is CASSQNIETQYF.